Sequencing of this T cell receptor (beta chain) was carried out in a study of cytomegalovirus exposure and HLA in healthy donors. Study findings and constraints: A later analysis revealed that TCR association rates differed between HLA loci, peaking at DRB1 and bottoming out at HLA-C. One variant, a missense change in DCLRE1C, was linked in a later analysis to TCR beta V- and J-gene trimming. According to a later analysis, most TCR beta chains associated with CMV appeared HLA-restricted.

PCR primers comprised 60 Vbeta and 13 Jbeta primers. As processed by the authors: In a later analysis, the count reached about 75 million unique TCR beta chains, with 9 million to 11 million shared. Assay: immunoSEQ multiplex PCR; the TCRdb copy retains only in-frame clones and omits some. V, J and clone size are those of that table, while D and trimming were read from the DNA. The sample holds about 100,000 clones; approximately 80% are singletons and the top ten take 4.1%. Of note for this clone: What it binds is not known. One end of the junction does not line up with germline, which may come from a read error.

Sequenced: PBMCs. The origin of this receptor is a female donor in good health and CMV-seropositive.

CDR3 DNA: TGTGCCAGCAGTGGGGGACTAGCAGGGAACAGTCAGTACTTC. Its protein product is CASSGGLAGNSQYF. This chain connects TRBV27 to TRBJ2-4; 9 bases map to TRBD2. The CDR3 length is 14 residues. In germline, CDR1 is MNHEY, CDR2 SMNVEV (reference sequence).